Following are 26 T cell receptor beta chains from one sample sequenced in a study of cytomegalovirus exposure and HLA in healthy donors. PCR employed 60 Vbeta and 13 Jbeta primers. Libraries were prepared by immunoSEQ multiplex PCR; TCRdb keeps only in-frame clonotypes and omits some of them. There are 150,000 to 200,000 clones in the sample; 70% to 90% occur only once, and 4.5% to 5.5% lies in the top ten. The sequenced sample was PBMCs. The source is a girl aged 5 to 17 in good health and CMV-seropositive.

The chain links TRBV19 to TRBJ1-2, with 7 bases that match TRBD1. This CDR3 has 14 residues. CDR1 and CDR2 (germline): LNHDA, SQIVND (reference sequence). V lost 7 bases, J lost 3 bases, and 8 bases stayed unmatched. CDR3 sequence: CASKKGGLDYGYTF. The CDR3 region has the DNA TGTGCCAGTAAAAAAGGGGGCCTTGACTATGGCTACACCTTC.

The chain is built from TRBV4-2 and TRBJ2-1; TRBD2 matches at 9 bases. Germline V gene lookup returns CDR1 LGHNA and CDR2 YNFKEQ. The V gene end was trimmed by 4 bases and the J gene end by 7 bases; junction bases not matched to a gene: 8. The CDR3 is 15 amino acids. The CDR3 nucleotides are TGTGCCAGCAGCCCTAGCCTAGCGGGGCGGAATGAGCAGTTCTTC. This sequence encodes CASSPSLAGRNEQFF.

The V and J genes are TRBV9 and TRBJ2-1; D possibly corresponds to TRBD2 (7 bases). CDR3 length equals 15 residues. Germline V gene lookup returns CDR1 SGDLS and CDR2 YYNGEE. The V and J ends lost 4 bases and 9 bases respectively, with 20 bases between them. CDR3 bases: TGTGCCAGCAGCCTGAGAGGGGGGGCGGTCGCTGAGCAGTTCTTC. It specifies CASSLRGGAVAEQFF. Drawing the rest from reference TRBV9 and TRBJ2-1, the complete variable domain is DSGVTQTPKHLITATGQRVTLRCSPRSGDLSVYWYQQSLDQGLQFLIQYYNGEERAKGNILERFSAQQFPDLHSELNLSSLELGDSALYFCASSLRGGAVAEQFFGPGTRLTVL.

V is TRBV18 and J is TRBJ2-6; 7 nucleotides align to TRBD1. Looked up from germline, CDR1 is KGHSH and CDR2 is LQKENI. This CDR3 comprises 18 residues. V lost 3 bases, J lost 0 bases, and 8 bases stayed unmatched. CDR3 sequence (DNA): TGTGCCAGCTCACCCCGGACAGGCGGAATCTCTGGGGCCAACGTCCTGACTTTC. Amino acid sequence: CASSPRTGGISGANVLTF. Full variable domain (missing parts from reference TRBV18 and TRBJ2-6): NAGVMQNPRHLVRRRGQEARLRCSPMKGHSHVYWYRQLPEEGLKFMVYLQKENIIDESGMPKERFSAEFPKEGPSILRIQQVVRGDSAAYFCASSPRTGGISGANVLTFGAGSRLTVL.

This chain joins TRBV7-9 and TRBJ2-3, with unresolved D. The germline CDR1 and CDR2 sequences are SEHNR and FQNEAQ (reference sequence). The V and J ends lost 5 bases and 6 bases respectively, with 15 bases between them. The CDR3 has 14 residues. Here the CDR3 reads CASSAVTYTDTQYF. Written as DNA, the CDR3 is TGTGCCAGCAGCGCTGTTACATATACCGATACGCAGTATTTT.

The CDR3 region has the DNA TGTGCCAGCAGCTTACAGGGTCAGGGCTTGCACTATGGCTACACCTTC. This encodes CASSLQGQGLHYGYTF. The rearrangement links TRBV7-9 to TRBJ1-2, with a weak D call TRBD1 (5 bases). Germline values: CDR1 SEHNR, CDR2 FQNEAQ (reference sequence). V lost 2 bases to trimming and J lost 3 bases, with 16 bases between them. The length of the CDR3 is 16 residues.

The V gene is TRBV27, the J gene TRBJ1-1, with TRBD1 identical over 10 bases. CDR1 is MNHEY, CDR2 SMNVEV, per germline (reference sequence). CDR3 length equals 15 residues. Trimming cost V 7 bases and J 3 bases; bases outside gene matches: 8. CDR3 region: CASTPDRGGYTEAFF. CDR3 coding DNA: TGTGCCAGCACCCCGGACAGGGGGGGATACACTGAAGCTTTCTTT.

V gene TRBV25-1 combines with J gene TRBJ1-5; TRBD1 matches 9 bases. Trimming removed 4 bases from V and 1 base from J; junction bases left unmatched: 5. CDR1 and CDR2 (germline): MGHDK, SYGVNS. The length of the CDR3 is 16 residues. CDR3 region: CASSGDGTGSNQPQHF. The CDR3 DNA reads TGTGCCAGCAGTGGGGACGGGACAGGGAGCAATCAGCCCCAGCATTTT.

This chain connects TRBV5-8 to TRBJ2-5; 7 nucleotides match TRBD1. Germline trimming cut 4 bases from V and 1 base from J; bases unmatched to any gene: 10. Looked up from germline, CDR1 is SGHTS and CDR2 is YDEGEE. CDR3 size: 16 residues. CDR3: CASSARTGFFQETQYF. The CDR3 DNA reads TGTGCCAGCAGCGCGCGGACAGGTTTCTTCCAAGAGACCCAGTACTTC. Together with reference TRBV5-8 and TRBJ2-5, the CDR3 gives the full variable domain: EAGVTQSPTHLIKTRGQQATLRCSPISGHTSVYWYQQALGLGLQFLLWYDEGEERNRGNFPPRFSGRQFPNYSSELNVNALELEDSALYLCASSARTGFFQETQYFGPGTRLLVL.

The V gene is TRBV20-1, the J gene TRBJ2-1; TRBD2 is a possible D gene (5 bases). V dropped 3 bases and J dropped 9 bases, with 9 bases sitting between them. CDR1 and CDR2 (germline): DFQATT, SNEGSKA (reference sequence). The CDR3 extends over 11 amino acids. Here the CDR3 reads CSARGAGEQFF. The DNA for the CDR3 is TGCAGTGCTAGGGGAGCCGGTGAGCAGTTCTTC.

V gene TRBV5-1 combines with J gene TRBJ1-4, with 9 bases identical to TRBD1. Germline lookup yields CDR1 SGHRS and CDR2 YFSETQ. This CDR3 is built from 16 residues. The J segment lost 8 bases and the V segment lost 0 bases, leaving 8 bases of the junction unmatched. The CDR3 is CASSLAGTGKGEKLFF. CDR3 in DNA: TGCGCCAGCAGCTTGGCTGGGACAGGGAAGGGGGAAAAACTGTTTTTT.

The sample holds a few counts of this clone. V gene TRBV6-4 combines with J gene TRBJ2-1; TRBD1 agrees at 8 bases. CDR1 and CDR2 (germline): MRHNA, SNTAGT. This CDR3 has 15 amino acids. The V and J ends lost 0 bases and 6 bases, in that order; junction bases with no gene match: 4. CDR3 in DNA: TGTGCCAGCAGTGACTCGTCACAGGGGGGCAATGAGCAGTTCTTC. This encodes CASSDSSQGGNEQFF.

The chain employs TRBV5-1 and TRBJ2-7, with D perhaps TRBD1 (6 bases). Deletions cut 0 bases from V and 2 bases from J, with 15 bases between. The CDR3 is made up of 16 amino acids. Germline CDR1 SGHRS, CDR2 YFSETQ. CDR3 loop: CASSLGWRTEAYEQYF. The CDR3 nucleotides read TGCGCCAGCAGCTTGGGTTGGAGGACAGAAGCCTACGAGCAGTACTTC.

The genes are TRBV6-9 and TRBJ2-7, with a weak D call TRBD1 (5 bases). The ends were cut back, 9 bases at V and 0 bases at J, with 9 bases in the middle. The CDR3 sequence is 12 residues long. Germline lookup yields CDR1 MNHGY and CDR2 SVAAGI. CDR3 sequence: CARQDVSYEQYF. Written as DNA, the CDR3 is TGTGCCAGACAGGACGTCTCCTACGAGCAGTACTTC.

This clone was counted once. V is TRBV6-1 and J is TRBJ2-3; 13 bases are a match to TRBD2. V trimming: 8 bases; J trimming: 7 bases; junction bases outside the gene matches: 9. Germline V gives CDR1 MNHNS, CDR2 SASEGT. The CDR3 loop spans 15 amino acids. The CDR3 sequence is CASQELAGGIHTQYF. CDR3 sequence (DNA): TGTGCCAGCCAGGAACTAGCGGGGGGGATCCATACGCAGTATTTT.

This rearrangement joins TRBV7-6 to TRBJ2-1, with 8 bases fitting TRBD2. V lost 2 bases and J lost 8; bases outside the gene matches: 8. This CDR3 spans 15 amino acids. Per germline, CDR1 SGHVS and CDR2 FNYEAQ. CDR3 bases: TGTGCCAGCAGCTTATTGGGCGGGGGGTTCTATGAGCAGTTCTTC. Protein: CASSLLGGGFYEQFF.

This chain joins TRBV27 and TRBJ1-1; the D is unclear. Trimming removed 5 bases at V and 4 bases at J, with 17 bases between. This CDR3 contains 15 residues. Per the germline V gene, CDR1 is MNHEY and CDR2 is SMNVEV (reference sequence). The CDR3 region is CASSIGRTEGTEAFF. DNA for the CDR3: TGTGCCAGCAGTATAGGACGGACCGAGGGCACTGAAGCTTTCTTT.

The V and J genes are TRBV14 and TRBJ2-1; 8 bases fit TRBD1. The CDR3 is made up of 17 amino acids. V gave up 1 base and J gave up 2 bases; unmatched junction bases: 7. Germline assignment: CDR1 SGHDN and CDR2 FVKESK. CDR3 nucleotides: TGTGCCAGCAGCCAAGGACAGGACAGGGCAACCTACAATGAGCAGTTCTTC. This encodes CASSQGQDRATYNEQFF.

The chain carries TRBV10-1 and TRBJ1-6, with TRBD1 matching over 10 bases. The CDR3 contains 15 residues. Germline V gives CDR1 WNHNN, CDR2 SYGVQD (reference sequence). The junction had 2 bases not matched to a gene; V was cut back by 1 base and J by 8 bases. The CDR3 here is CASSEWTGGDSPLHF. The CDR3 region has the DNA TGCGCCAGCAGTGAGTGGACAGGGGGAGATTCACCCCTCCACTTT.

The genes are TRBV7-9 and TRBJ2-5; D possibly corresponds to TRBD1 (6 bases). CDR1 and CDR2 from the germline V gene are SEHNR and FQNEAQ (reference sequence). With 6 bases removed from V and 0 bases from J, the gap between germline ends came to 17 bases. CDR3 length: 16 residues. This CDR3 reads CASSHHWTEDQETQYF. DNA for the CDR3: TGTGCCAGCAGTCACCACTGGACAGAAGACCAAGAGACCCAGTACTTC.

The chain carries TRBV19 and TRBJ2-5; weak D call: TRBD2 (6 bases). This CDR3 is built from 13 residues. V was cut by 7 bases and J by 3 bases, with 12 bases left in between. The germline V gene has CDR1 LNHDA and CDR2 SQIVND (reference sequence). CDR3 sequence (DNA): TGTGCCAGTAAATTAGCGGAGAAAGAGACCCAGTACTTC. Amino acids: CASKLAEKETQYF.

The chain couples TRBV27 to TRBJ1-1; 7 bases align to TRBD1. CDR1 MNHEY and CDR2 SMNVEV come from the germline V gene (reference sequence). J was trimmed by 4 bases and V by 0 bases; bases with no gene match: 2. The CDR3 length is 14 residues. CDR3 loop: CASSLSRGPTEAFF. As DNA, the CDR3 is TGTGCCAGCAGTTTATCGAGGGGGCCCACTGAAGCTTTCTTT.

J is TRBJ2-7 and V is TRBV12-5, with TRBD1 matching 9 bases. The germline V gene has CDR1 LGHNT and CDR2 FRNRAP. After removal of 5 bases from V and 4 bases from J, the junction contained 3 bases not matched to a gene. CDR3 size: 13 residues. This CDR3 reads CASGQGQGYEQYF. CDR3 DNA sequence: TGTGCTAGTGGTCAAGGACAGGGGTACGAGCAGTACTTC.

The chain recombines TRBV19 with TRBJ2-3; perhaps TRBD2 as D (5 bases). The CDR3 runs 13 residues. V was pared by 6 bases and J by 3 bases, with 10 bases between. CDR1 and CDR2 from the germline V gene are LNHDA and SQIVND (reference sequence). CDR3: CASRHGVTDTQYF. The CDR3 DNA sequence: TGTGCCAGTAGACACGGGGTAACAGATACGCAGTATTTT.

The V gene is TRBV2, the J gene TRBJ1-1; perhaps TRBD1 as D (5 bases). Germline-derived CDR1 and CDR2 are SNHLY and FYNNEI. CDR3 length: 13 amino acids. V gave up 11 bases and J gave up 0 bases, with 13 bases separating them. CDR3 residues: CASTGELNTEAFF. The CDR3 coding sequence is TGTGCCTCTACGGGGGAACTGAACACTGAAGCTTTCTTT.

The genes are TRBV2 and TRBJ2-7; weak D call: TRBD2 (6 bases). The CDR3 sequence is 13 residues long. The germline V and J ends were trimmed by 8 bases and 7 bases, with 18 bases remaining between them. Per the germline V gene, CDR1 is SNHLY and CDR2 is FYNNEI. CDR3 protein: CASRRGMVGEQYF. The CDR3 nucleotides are TGTGCCAGCCGCCGGGGGATGGTGGGGGAGCAGTACTTC. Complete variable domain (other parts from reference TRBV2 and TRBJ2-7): EPEVTQTPSHQVTQMGQEVILRCVPISNHLYFYWYRQILGQKVEFLVSFYNNEISEKSEIFDDQFSVERPDGSNFTLKIRSTKLEDSAMYFCASRRGMVGEQYFGPGTRLTVT.